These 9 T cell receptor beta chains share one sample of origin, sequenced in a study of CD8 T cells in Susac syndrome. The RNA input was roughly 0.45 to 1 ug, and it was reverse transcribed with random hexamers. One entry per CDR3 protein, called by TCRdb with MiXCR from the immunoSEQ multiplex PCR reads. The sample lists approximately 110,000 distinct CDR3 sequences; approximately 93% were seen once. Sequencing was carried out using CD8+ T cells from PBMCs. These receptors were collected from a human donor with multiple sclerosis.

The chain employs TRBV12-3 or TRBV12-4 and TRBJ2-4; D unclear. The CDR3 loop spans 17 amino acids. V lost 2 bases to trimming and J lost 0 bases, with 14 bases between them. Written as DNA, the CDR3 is TGTGCCAGCAGTTTAAGATTTCCGGCAGGAGCCAAAAACATTCAGTACTTC. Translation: CASSLRFPAGAKNIQYF.

The CDR3: CASSLRTGATSDEQFF. In DNA, the CDR3 is TGCGCCAGCAGCCTCCGAACGGGGGCTACTTCCGATGAGCAGTTCTTC. This sequence joins TRBV5-1 and TRBJ2-1; TRBD1 or TRBD2 may be the D gene (6 bases each). This CDR3 comprises 16 residues. Trimming shortened V by 4 bases and J by 8 bases, and 22 bases separated the two germline ends. Germline assignment: CDR1 SGHRS and CDR2 YFSETQ. Variable domain in full (rest from reference TRBV5-1 and TRBJ2-1): KAGVTQTPRYLIKTRGQQVTLSCSPISGHRSVSWYQQTPGQGLQFLFEYFSETQRNKGNFPGRFSGRQFSNSRSEMNVSTLELGDSALYLCASSLRTGATSDEQFFGPGTRLTVL.

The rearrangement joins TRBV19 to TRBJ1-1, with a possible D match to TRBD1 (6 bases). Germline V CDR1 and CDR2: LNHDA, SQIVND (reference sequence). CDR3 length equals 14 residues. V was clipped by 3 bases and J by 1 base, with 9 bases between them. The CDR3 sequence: CASSITGKNTEAFF. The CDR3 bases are TGTGCCAGTAGTATCACAGGGAAGAACACTGAAGCTTTCTTT.

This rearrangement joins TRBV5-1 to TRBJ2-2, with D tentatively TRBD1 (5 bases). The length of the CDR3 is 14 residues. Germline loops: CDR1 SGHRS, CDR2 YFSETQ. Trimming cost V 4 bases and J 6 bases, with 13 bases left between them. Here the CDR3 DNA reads TGCGCCAGCAGCGCAAAAACAGGTTCCGGGGAGCTGTTTTTT. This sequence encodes CASSAKTGSGELFF.

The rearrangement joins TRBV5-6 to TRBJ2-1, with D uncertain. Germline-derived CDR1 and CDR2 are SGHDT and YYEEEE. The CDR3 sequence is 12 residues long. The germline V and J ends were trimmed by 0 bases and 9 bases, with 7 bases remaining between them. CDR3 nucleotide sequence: TGTGCCAGCAGCTTGGGCACGGGTGAGCAGTTCTTC. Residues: CASSLGTGEQFF.

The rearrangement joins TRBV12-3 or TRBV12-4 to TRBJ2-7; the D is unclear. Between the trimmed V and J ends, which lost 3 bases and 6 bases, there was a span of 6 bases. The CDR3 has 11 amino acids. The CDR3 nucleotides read TGTGCCAGCAGTTTGGGTAGCGAGCAGTACGTC. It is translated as CASSLGSEQYV.

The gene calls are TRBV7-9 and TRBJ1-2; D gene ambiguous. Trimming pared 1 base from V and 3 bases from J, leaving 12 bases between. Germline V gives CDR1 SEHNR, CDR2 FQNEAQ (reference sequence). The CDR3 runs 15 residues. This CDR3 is CASSLEGREHYGYTF. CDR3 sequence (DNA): TGTGCCAGCAGCTTAGAAGGAAGGGAGCACTATGGCTACACCTTC.

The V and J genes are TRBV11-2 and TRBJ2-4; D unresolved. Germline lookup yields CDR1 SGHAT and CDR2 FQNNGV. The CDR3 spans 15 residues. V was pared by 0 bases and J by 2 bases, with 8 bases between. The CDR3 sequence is CASSLETRSKNIQYF. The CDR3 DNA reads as TGTGCCAGCAGCTTAGAGACTCGATCCAAAAACATTCAGTACTTC.

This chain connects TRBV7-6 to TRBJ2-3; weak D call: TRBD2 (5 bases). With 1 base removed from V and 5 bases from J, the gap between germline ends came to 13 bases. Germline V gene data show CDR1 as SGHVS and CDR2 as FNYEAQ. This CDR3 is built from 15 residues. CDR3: CASSLGGRAGDTQYF. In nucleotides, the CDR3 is TGTGCCAGCAGCTTAGGTGGGAGAGCTGGAGATACGCAGTATTTT.